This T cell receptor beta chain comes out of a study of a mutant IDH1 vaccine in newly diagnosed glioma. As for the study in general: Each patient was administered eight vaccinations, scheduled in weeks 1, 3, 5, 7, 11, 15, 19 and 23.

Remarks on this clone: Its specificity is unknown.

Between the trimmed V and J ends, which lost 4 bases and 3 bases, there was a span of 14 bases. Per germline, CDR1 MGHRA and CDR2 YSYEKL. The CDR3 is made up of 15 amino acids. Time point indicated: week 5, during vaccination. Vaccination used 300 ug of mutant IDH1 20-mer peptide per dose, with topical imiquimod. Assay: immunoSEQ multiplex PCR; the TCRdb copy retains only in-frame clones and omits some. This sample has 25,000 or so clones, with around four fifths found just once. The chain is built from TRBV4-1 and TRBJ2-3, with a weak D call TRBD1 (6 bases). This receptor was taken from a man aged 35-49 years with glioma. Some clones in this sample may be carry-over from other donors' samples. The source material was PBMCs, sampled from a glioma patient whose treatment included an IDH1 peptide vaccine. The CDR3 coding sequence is TGCGCCAGCAGCCCTTTAAGGGGGTTGACAGATACGCAGTATTTT. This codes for CASSPLRGLTDTQYF.